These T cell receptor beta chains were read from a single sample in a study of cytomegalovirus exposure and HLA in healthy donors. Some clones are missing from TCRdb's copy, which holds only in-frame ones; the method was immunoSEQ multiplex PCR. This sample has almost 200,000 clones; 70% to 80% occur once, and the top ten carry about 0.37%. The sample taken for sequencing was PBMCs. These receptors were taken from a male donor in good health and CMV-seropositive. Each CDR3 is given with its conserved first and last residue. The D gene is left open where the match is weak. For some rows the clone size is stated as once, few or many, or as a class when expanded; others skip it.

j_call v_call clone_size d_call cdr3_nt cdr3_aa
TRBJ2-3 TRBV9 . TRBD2 TGTGCCAGCAGCGTAGAGGGACTAGCGCCTGACCCAGATACGCAGTATTTT CASSVEGLAPDPDTQYF
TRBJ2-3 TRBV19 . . TGTGCCAGTAGTGAAGTAGGAGTGGGGGTAGCGGCAGATACGCAGTATTTT CASSEVGVGVAADTQYF
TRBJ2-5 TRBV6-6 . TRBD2 TGTGCCAGCACCCGAGGACGGGAGGGTAGGGAGACCCAGTACTTC CASTRGREGRETQYF
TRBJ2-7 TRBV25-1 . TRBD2 TGTGCCAGCAGTGACCCCGGGACTAGCCCCCCCTACGAGCAGTACTTC CASSDPGTSPPYEQYF
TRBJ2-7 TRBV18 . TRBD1 TGTGCCAGCTCATCGACAGGGGTTTCCTACGAGCAGTACTTC CASSSTGVSYEQYF
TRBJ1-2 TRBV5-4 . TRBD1 TGTGCCAGCAGCTCTCAGGGGGCGGAAGGCTACACCTTC CASSSQGAEGYTF
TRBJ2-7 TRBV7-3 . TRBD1 TGTGCCAGCAGCTCTCAGACAGGGGACGAGCAGTACTTC CASSSQTGDEQYF
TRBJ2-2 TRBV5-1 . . TGCGCCACTACCACTTTCGGCGGAGGGGGCGCCGGGGAGCTGTTTTTT CATTTFGGGGAGELFF
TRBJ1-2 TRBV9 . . TGTGCCAGCAGCGGTTTTCTGAGGGTCGCGAATGATGGCTACACCTTC CASSGFLRVANDGYTF
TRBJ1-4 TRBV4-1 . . TGCGCCAGCAGCCAAGAGGTTGAGGAAAAACTGTTTTTT CASSQEVEEKLFF
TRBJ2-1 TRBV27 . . TGTGCCAGCAGTTTGAGTGGCTCCTACAATGAGCAGTTCTTC CASSLSGSYNEQFF
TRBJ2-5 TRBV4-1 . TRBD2 TGCGCCAGCAGCCAAGAGCGGGGGGGCCCGGGAACCAAGACCCAGTACTTC CASSQERGGPGTKTQYF
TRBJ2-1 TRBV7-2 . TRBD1 TGTGCCAGCAGCTTTCCGGGACAGGGGTTTAATGAGCAGTTCTTC CASSFPGQGFNEQFF
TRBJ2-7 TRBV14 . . TGTGCCAGCAGCCCTTTGTCCTACGAGCAGTACTTC CASSPLSYEQYF
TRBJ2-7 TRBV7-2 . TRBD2 TGTGCCAGCAGCCTCGATACTAGCGGGAGGTTCTACGAGCAGTACTTC CASSLDTSGRFYEQYF
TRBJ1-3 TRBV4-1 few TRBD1 TGCGCCAGCAGCCGGGCTACAGGGGTCAACGCTGGAAACACCATATATTTT CASSRATGVNAGNTIYF
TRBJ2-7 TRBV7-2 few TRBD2 TGTGCCAGCAGCTACGGGGGGGACGCCTACGAGCAGTACTTC CASSYGGDAYEQYF
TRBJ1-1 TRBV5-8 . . TGTGCCAGCAGCTTGGACGGTGGGGGGATAACTGAAGCTTTCTTT CASSLDGGGITEAFF
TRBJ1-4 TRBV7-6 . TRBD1 TGTGCCAGCAGCATAGGAGGGGCAGGGGGTGAAAAACTGTTTTTT CASSIGGAGGEKLFF
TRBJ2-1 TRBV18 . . TGTGCCAGCTCACCCGACAGGAGCTCCTACAATGAGCAGTTCTTC CASSPDRSSYNEQFF
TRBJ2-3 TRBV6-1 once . TGTGCCAGCAGGGGAGCGGGCACAGATACGCAGTATTTT CASRGAGTDTQYF
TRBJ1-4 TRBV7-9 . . TGTGCCAGCAGCCCCGCGACAGTTAATGAAAAACTGTTTTTT CASSPATVNEKLFF
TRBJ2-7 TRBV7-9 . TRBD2 TGTGCCAGCAGTACCCGAGCGGGAGGGCCTTTCGCCGAGCAGTACTTC CASSTRAGGPFAEQYF
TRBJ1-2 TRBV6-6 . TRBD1 TGTGCCAGCAGTTACTCCGGGGACAGGGGTGGCGGCTACACCTTC CASSYSGDRGGGYTF
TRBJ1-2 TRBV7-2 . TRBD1 TGTGCCAGCAGCTCGAGGGGGCAGAGTGGCTACACCTTC CASSSRGQSGYTF
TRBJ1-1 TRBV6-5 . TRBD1 TGTGCCAGCAGGCGTACGACAGGGAGAGCTTTCTTT CASRRTTGRAFF
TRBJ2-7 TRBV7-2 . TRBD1 TGTGCCAGCAGCCCTCAAGGGACAGGGGTCGAGCAGTACTTC CASSPQGTGVEQYF
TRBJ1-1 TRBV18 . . TGTGCCAGCTCACTGGAGAAGGGGACTGAAGCTTTCTTT CASSLEKGTEAFF
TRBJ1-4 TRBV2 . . TGTGCCAGCAGTTTTGTCCTGCGGAGCGAAAAACTGTTTTTT CASSFVLRSEKLFF
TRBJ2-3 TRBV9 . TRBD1 TGTGCCAGCACACGGACAGGGAGCACAGATACGCAGTATTTT CASTRTGSTDTQYF
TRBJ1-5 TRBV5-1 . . TGCGCCAGCAGTTCAGGGGGCAATCAGCCCCAGCATTTT CASSSGGNQPQHF
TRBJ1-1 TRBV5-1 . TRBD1 TGCGCCAGCAGCGGGAATCCAGGGGGCACTGAAGCTTTCTTT CASSGNPGGTEAFF
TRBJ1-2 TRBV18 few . TGTGCCAGCTCCGCGGGGGTTGGGGGCGCCGACGGCTACACCTTC CASSAGVGGADGYTF
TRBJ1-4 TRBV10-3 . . TGTGCCATCAGTGAGTCGGGGCAAGGGCCAACTAATGAAAAACTGTTTTTT CAISESGQGPTNEKLFF
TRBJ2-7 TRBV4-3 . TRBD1 TGCGCCAGCAGCCAAGCGCCGGGACAGATCTACGAGCAGTACTTC CASSQAPGQIYEQYF
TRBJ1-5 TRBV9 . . TGTGCCAGCAGCCAGGGCCTAGAGCAGCCCCAGCATTTT CASSQGLEQPQHF
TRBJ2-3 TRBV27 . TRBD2 TGTGCCAGCAGTGCCTCGGGAGGGCGGTCCGATACGCAGTATTTT CASSASGGRSDTQYF
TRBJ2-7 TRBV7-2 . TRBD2 TGTGCCAGCAGCTTATCGGCGGGAGCGGGCGAGCAGTACTTC CASSLSAGAGEQYF
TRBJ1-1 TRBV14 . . TGTGCCAGCAGCCGGACAGCCGTTTACCTTGAAGCTTTCTTT CASSRTAVYLEAFF
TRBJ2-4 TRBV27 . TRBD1 TGTGCCAGCAGTTGGGACAGATCTGGCCTTCAGTACTTC CASSWDRSGLQYF
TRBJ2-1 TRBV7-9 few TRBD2 TGTGCCAGCAGACACGACCTGGGCCAGCGGGACGGTGAGCAGTTCTTC CASRHDLGQRDGEQFF
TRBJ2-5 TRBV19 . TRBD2 TGTGCCAGTAGCGGTATGGGACTAGCGGGTGAGACCCAGTACTTC CASSGMGLAGETQYF
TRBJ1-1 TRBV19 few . TGTGCCAGTACCTCAGTGGGGGGATCGGGCACTGAAGCTTTCTTT CASTSVGGSGTEAFF
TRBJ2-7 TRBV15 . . TGTGCCACCAGCAGAGCGGGATGGGAGCAGTACTTC CATSRAGWEQYF
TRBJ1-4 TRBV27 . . TGTGCCAGCACCAGGGTAGGGGAGGATGAAAAACTGTTTTTT CASTRVGEDEKLFF
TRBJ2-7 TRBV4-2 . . TGTGCCAGCAGCCAAGGACGACAGGGAGGAGGCTACGAGCAGTACTTC CASSQGRQGGGYEQYF